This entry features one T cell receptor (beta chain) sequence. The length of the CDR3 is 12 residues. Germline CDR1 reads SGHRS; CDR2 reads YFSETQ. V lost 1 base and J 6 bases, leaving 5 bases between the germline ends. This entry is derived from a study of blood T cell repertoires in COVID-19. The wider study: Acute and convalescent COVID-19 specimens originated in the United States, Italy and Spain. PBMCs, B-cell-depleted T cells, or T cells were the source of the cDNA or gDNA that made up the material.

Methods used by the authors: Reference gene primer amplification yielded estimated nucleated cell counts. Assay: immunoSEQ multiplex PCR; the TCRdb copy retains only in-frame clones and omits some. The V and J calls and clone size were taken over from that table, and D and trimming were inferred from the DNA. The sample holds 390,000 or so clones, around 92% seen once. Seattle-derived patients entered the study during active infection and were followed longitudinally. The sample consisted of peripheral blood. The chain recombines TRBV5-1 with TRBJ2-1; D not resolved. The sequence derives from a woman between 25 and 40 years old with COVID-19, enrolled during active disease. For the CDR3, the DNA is TGCGCCAGCAGCTTGTCGGGCAATGAGCAGTTCTTC. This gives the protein CASSLSGNEQFF.